This is a list of T cell receptor beta chains from one sample in a study of blood T cell repertoires in COVID-19. Produced via immunoSEQ multiplex PCR; TCRdb's table is partial and in-frame only. The data hold tens of thousands of clones, with roughly 78% observed a single time. What was sequenced was peripheral blood. The receptor set was obtained from a man aged 50 to 59 with active or convalescent COVID-19. CDR3s include the opening cysteine and the closing phenylalanine or tryptophan. Fields, in order: D gene, V gene, J gene, clone size, CDR3 protein, CDR3 DNA. D genes are given only for firm matches. Part of the rows lack a size; the others show once, few, many or a class for expanded clones.

d_call: TRBD1
v_call: TRBV6-5
j_call: TRBJ2-5
clone_size: .
cdr3_aa: CASSWDRGQQETQYF
cdr3_nt: TGTGCCAGCAGTTGGGACAGGGGGCAACAAGAGACCCAGTACTTC

d_call: TRBD1
v_call: TRBV6-5
j_call: TRBJ2-1
clone_size: .
cdr3_aa: CASSYLQGIGSEQFF
cdr3_nt: TGTGCCAGCAGTTACCTACAGGGGATAGGCTCTGAGCAGTTCTTC

d_call: .
v_call: TRBV27
j_call: TRBJ1-4
clone_size: once
cdr3_aa: CASSLQGLNEKLFF
cdr3_nt: TGTGCCAGCAGTTTACAGGGTCTAAATGAAAAACTGTTTTTT

d_call: .
v_call: TRBV11-2
j_call: TRBJ2-1
clone_size: once
cdr3_aa: CASSPQYSSYNEQFF
cdr3_nt: TGTGCCAGCAGCCCTCAGTACAGCTCCTACAATGAGCAGTTCTTC

d_call: .
v_call: TRBV10-2
j_call: TRBJ2-1
clone_size: .
cdr3_aa: CASSLKLNEQFF
cdr3_nt: TGCGCCAGCAGTCTCAAGCTCAATGAGCAGTTCTTC

d_call: .
v_call: TRBV7-2
j_call: TRBJ2-5
clone_size: few
cdr3_aa: CASSLDRAQETQYF
cdr3_nt: TGTGCCAGCAGCTTAGACAGGGCTCAAGAGACCCAGTACTTC

d_call: .
v_call: TRBV28
j_call: TRBJ1-2
clone_size: .
cdr3_aa: CASSSPPTGNYGYTF
cdr3_nt: TGTGCCAGCAGTTCCCCCCCCACAGGGAACTATGGCTACACCTTC

d_call: TRBD2
v_call: TRBV5-8
j_call: TRBJ2-5
clone_size: once
cdr3_aa: CASSFRTSAWLEETQYF
cdr3_nt: TGTGCCAGCAGCTTTCGGACTAGCGCCTGGCTGGAGGAGACCCAGTACTTC

d_call: TRBD1
v_call: TRBV7-8
j_call: TRBJ1-4
clone_size: .
cdr3_aa: CASSLEFGTGTSAGEKLFF
cdr3_nt: TGTGCCAGCAGCTTAGAGTTTGGGACAGGGACTTCGGCGGGGGAAAAACTGTTTTTT

d_call: TRBD2
v_call: TRBV11-3
j_call: TRBJ2-7
clone_size: .
cdr3_aa: CASSLNGGSYEQYF
cdr3_nt: TGTGCCAGCAGCTTAAACGGGGGGTCCTACGAGCAGTACTTC

d_call: .
v_call: TRBV9
j_call: TRBJ1-1
clone_size: once
cdr3_aa: CASSVDSGITEAFF
cdr3_nt: TGTGCCAGCAGCGTAGATTCAGGGATCACTGAAGCTTTCTTT

d_call: TRBD1
v_call: TRBV28
j_call: TRBJ1-5
clone_size: .
cdr3_aa: CASISRDRHSNQPQHF
cdr3_nt: TGTGCCAGCATCTCGCGGGACAGACATAGCAATCAGCCCCAGCATTTT

d_call: TRBD1
v_call: TRBV29-1
j_call: TRBJ1-2
clone_size: .
cdr3_aa: CSALGGSRYGYTF
cdr3_nt: TGCAGCGCCTTAGGGGGCTCCCGCTATGGCTACACCTTC

d_call: .
v_call: TRBV6-2/TRBV6-3
j_call: TRBJ2-7
clone_size: once
cdr3_aa: CASSRSGASSYEQYF
cdr3_nt: TGTGCCAGCAGCCGAAGTGGGGCTTCTTCCTACGAGCAGTACTTC

d_call: .
v_call: TRBV5-1
j_call: TRBJ2-5
clone_size: once
cdr3_aa: CASSLGTRGRGQETQYF
cdr3_nt: TGCGCCAGCAGCTTAGGTACCAGGGGAAGGGGCCAAGAGACCCAGTACTTC

d_call: TRBD1
v_call: TRBV6-5
j_call: TRBJ1-6
clone_size: .
cdr3_aa: CASSTQDRNSPLHF
cdr3_nt: TGTGCCAGCAGTACCCAGGACAGGAATTCACCCCTCCACTTT

d_call: TRBD1
v_call: TRBV28
j_call: TRBJ1-5
clone_size: .
cdr3_aa: CASSPLTGESNQPQHF
cdr3_nt: TGTGCCAGCAGTCCACTGACAGGGGAGAGCAATCAGCCCCAGCATTTT

d_call: .
v_call: TRBV5-4
j_call: TRBJ1-2
clone_size: .
cdr3_aa: CASSLDWGDGYGYTF
cdr3_nt: TGTGCCAGCAGCCTGGACTGGGGGGACGGCTATGGCTACACCTTC

d_call: .
v_call: TRBV11-2
j_call: TRBJ2-7
clone_size: .
cdr3_aa: CASSLEPYEQYF
cdr3_nt: TGTGCCAGCAGCTTGGAGCCTTACGAGCAGTACTTC

d_call: .
v_call: TRBV9
j_call: TRBJ2-1
clone_size: .
cdr3_aa: CASSAGGVADNEQFF
cdr3_nt: TGTGCCAGCAGCGCCGGCGGGGTAGCGGACAATGAGCAGTTCTTC

d_call: TRBD2
v_call: TRBV18
j_call: TRBJ2-5
clone_size: .
cdr3_aa: CASSPPSLAEETQYF
cdr3_nt: TGTGCCAGCTCACCACCGAGCCTAGCGGAAGAGACCCAGTACTTC

d_call: .
v_call: TRBV28
j_call: TRBJ1-3
clone_size: .
cdr3_aa: CASSGANTIYF
cdr3_nt: TGTGCCAGTTCAGGGGCCAACACCATATATTTT

d_call: TRBD2
v_call: TRBV12-3/TRBV12-4
j_call: TRBJ2-1
clone_size: .
cdr3_aa: CASSLADYNEQFF
cdr3_nt: TGTGCCAGCAGCCTAGCGGACTACAATGAGCAGTTCTTC

d_call: TRBD1
v_call: TRBV28
j_call: TRBJ1-1
clone_size: .
cdr3_aa: CASTADRGRTEAFF
cdr3_nt: TGTGCCAGCACCGCGGACAGGGGGCGTACTGAAGCTTTCTTT

d_call: .
v_call: TRBV5-1
j_call: TRBJ2-4
clone_size: many
cdr3_aa: CASSLEQGGSNIQYF
cdr3_nt: TGCGCCAGCAGCTTAGAGCAGGGAGGTTCAAACATTCAGTACTTC

d_call: .
v_call: TRBV28
j_call: TRBJ1-3
clone_size: once
cdr3_aa: CASSRGPGQSGNTIYF
cdr3_nt: TGTGCCAGCAGCAGAGGTCCGGGACAATCAGGAAACACCATATATTTT

d_call: .
v_call: TRBV6-5
j_call: TRBJ2-7
clone_size: .
cdr3_aa: CASSLGPLYEQYF
cdr3_nt: TGTGCCAGCAGTTTGGGGCCCCTCTACGAGCAGTACTTC

d_call: .
v_call: TRBV3-1/TRBV3-2
j_call: TRBJ2-3
clone_size: few
cdr3_aa: CASSQDTGTDTQYF
cdr3_nt: TGTGCCAGCAGCCAAGATACGGGTACGGATACGCAGTATTTT

d_call: .
v_call: TRBV18
j_call: TRBJ2-3
clone_size: .
cdr3_aa: CASSPSGTDTQYF
cdr3_nt: TGTGCCAGCTCACCAAGCGGGACAGATACGCAGTATTTT

d_call: TRBD2
v_call: TRBV18
j_call: TRBJ2-5
clone_size: .
cdr3_aa: CVSSPPEGGATQYF
cdr3_nt: TGTGTCAGCTCACCACCGGAGGGAGGGGCGACCCAGTACTTC

d_call: TRBD1
v_call: TRBV29-1
j_call: TRBJ1-4
clone_size: .
cdr3_aa: CSVDLGQGYEKLFF
cdr3_nt: TGCAGCGTTGACCTCGGACAGGGATATGAAAAACTGTTTTTT

d_call: .
v_call: TRBV19
j_call: TRBJ2-3
clone_size: .
cdr3_aa: CASSTHRVTDTQYF
cdr3_nt: TGTGCCAGTAGTACTCACAGGGTAACAGATACGCAGTATTTT

d_call: .
v_call: TRBV12-3/TRBV12-4
j_call: TRBJ1-2
clone_size: .
cdr3_aa: CASSSGTFGYTF
cdr3_nt: TGTGCCAGCAGCTCAGGGACATTTGGCTACACCTTC

d_call: TRBD2
v_call: TRBV5-1
j_call: TRBJ2-7
clone_size: once
cdr3_aa: CASSPGGDEQYF
cdr3_nt: TGCGCCAGCAGCCCCGGGGGGGACGAGCAGTACTTC

d_call: TRBD1
v_call: TRBV11-3
j_call: TRBJ2-2
clone_size: .
cdr3_aa: CASRRQGAGELFF
cdr3_nt: TGTGCCAGCAGACGACAGGGGGCCGGGGAGCTGTTTTTT

d_call: .
v_call: TRBV2
j_call: TRBJ1-4
clone_size: .
cdr3_aa: CASSEGFQGTREKLFF
cdr3_nt: TGTGCCAGCAGTGAGGGGTTCCAGGGGACGCGAGAAAAACTGTTTTTT

d_call: TRBD1
v_call: TRBV6-5
j_call: TRBJ1-5
clone_size: .
cdr3_aa: CASSYGGGLDQPQHF
cdr3_nt: TGTGCCAGCAGTTACGGAGGGGGCCTGGATCAGCCCCAGCATTTT

d_call: .
v_call: TRBV28
j_call: TRBJ1-4
clone_size: .
cdr3_aa: CASNQQLLNEKLFF
cdr3_nt: TGTGCCAGCAACCAACAGCTTCTTAATGAAAAACTGTTTTTT

d_call: .
v_call: TRBV5-8
j_call: TRBJ1-1
clone_size: .
cdr3_aa: CASSLTGYTEAFF
cdr3_nt: TGTGCCAGCAGCTTGACAGGGTATACTGAAGCTTTCTTT

d_call: .
v_call: TRBV5-1
j_call: TRBJ1-2
clone_size: many
cdr3_aa: CASSLNTEPGYTF
cdr3_nt: TGCGCCAGCAGCTTGAATACAGAACCTGGCTACACCTTC

d_call: .
v_call: TRBV5-6
j_call: TRBJ1-5
clone_size: .
cdr3_aa: CASSLRGRPQHF
cdr3_nt: TGTGCCAGCAGCCTCAGGGGCAGGCCCCAGCATTTT

d_call: TRBD1
v_call: TRBV19
j_call: TRBJ2-7
clone_size: .
cdr3_aa: CASSTRGQGANYEQYF
cdr3_nt: TGTGCCAGTAGTACCCGCGGACAGGGCGCAAACTACGAGCAGTACTTC

d_call: TRBD1
v_call: TRBV7-9
j_call: TRBJ2-1
clone_size: .
cdr3_aa: CASSSNRGRPENEQFF
cdr3_nt: TGTGCCAGCAGCTCAAACAGGGGGAGGCCTGAAAATGAGCAGTTCTTC

d_call: TRBD1
v_call: TRBV5-4
j_call: TRBJ1-1
clone_size: .
cdr3_aa: CASSRDRADTEAFF
cdr3_nt: TGTGCCAGCAGCCGGGACAGGGCGGACACTGAAGCTTTCTTT

d_call: TRBD2
v_call: TRBV6-1
j_call: TRBJ2-5
clone_size: .
cdr3_aa: CASSELAEGETQYF
cdr3_nt: TGTGCCAGCAGTGAACTAGCGGAGGGGGAGACCCAGTACTTC

d_call: .
v_call: TRBV28
j_call: TRBJ1-1
clone_size: few
cdr3_aa: CASSSGGGGPMNTEAFF
cdr3_nt: TGTGCCAGCAGTTCTGGGGGAGGGGGACCCATGAACACTGAAGCTTTCTTT